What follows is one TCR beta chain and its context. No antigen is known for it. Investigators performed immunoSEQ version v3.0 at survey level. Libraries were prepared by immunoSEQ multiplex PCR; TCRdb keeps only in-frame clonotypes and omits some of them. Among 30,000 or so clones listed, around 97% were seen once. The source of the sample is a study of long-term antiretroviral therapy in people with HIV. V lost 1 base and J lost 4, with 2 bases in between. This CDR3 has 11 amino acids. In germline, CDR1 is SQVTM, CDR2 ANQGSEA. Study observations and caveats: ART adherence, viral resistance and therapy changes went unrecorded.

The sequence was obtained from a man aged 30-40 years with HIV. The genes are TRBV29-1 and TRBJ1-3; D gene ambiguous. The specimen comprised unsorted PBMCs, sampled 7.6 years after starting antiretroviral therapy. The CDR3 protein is CSVEVGNTIYF. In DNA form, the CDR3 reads TGCAGCGTTGAAGTGGGAAACACCATATATTTT.